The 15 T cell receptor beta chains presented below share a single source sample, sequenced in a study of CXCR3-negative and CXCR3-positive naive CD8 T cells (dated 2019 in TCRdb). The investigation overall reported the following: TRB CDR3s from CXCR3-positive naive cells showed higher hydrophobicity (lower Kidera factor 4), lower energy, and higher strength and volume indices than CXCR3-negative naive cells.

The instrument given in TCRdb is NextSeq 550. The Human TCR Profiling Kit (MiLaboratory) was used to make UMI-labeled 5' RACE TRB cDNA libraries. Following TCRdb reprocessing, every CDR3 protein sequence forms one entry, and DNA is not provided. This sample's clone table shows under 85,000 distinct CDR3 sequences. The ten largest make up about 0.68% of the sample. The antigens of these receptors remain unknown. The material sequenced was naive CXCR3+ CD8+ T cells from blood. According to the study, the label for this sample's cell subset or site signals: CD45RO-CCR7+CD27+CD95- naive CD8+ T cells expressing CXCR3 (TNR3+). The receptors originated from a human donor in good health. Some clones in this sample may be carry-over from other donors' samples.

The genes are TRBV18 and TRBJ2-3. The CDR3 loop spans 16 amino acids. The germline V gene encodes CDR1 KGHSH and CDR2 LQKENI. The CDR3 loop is CASSPPLATITDTQYF.

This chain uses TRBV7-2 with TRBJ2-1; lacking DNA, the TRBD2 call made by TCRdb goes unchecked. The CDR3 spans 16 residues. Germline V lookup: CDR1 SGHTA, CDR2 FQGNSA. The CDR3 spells CASSLSSGGVYNEQFF.

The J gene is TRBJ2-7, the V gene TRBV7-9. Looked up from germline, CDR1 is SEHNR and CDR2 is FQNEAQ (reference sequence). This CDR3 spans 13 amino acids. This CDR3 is CASSLVPAYEQYF.

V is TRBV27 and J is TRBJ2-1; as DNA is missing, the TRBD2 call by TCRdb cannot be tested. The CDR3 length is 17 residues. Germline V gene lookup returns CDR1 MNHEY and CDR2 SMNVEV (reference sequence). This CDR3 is CASSITLAGASYNEQFF.

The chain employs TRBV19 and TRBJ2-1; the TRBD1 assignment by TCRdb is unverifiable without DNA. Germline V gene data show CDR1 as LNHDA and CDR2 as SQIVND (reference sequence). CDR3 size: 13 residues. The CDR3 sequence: CASSIVGAGEQFF.

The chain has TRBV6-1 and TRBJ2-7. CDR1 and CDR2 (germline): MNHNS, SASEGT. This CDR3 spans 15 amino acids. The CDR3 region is CASSEVNQVSYEQYF.

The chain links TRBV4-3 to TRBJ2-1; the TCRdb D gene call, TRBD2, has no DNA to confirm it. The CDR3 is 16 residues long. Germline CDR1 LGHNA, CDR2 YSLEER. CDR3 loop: CASSQDGGGANNEQFF.

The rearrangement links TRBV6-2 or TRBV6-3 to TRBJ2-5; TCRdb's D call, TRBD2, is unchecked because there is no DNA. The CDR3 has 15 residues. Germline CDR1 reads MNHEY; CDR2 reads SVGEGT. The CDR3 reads CASRWQAGGQETQYF.

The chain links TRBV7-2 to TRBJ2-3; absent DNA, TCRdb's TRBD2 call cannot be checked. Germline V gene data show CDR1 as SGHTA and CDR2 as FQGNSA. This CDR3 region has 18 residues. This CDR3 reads CASSLPGIAGGPPDTQYF.

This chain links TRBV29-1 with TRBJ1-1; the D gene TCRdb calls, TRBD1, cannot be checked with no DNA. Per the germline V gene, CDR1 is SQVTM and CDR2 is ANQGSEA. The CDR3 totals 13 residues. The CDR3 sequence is CSVRDREGAEAFF.

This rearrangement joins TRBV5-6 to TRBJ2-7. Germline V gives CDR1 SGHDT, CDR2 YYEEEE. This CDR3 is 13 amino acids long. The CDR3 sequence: CASSLVVGGIQYF.

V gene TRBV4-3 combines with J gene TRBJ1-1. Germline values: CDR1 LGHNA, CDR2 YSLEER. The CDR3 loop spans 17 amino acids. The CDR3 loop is CASSQVYSVMMNTEAFF.

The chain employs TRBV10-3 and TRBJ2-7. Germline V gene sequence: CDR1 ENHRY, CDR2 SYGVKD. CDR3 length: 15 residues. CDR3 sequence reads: CAISDPETQSVEQYF.

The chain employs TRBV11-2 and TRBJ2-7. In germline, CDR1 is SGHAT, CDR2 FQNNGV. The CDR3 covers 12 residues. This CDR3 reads CASSHSSYEQYF.

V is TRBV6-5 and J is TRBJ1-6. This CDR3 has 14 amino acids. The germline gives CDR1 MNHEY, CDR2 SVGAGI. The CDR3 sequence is CASSYSRTYSPLHF.